The 32 T cell receptor beta chains reported below all come from one sample, sequenced in a study of cytotoxic CD8 clonotypes in ibrutinib-treated CLL. Generated by immunoSEQ multiplex PCR, the TCRdb table keeps only in-frame clones and is missing some. The sample contains 200,000 or so clones, about four fifths of which appear only once. Here the sequenced sample was PBMCs, taken after 12 months of ibrutinib treatment. Receptors were obtained from a human donor with chronic lymphocytic leukemia.

V gene TRBV6-5 combines with J gene TRBJ2-1, with no clear D. Deletions cut 0 bases from V and 10 bases from J, with 4 bases between. CDR1 is MNHEY and CDR2 is SVGAGI in the germline V gene. This CDR3 has 11 residues. CDR3 nucleotide sequence: TGTGCCAGCAGTTACTCGGGCGAGCAGTTCTTC. It is translated as CASSYSGEQFF.

The chain links TRBV30 to TRBJ1-2, with D uncertain. This CDR3 comprises 11 residues. V lost 0 bases, J lost 8 bases, and 7 bases lay in between. CDR1 and CDR2 (germline): GTSNPN, SVGIG (reference sequence). Here the CDR3 DNA reads TGTGCCTGGAGTGTACCGCGGGGCTACACCTTC. Translated: CAWSVPRGYTF.

This clone appeared once. The chain employs TRBV10-1 and TRBJ2-1, with D unresolved. This CDR3 is built from 14 residues. Germline-derived CDR1 and CDR2 are WNHNN and SYGVQD (reference sequence). Trimming took off 2 bases at V and 6 bases at J, with 11 bases between the two ends. The CDR3 DNA reads as TGCGCCAGCAGTGAGCAGAGCGCCAGCAATGAGCAGTTCTTC. The encoded protein is CASSEQSASNEQFF.

The V and J genes are TRBV5-1 and TRBJ2-2; 13 nucleotides align to TRBD2. This CDR3 is built from 18 residues. Germline trimming cut 0 bases from V and 4 bases from J; bases unmatched to any gene: 6. The germline CDR1 and CDR2 sequences are SGHRS and YFSETQ. The CDR3 nucleotides are TGCGCCAGCAGCTTGGTCACCGGACTAGCGGGAGTCACCGGGGAGCTGTTTTTT. Translated, it gives CASSLVTGLAGVTGELFF.

The chain combines TRBV29-1 with TRBJ2-2; D perhaps matches TRBD1 (5 bases). Trimming took 2 bases from V and 0 from J, leaving 13 bases between them. This CDR3 spans 16 amino acids. Germline-derived CDR1 and CDR2 are SQVTM and ANQGSEA. The CDR3 nucleotides read TGCAGCGTTGAATGCCAGGACACATCGAACACCGGGGAGCTGTTTTTT. This codes for CSVECQDTSNTGELFF.

The J gene is TRBJ2-1, the V gene TRBV6-1; D is possibly TRBD1 or TRBD2 (5 bases each). The CDR3 is 12 amino acids. Germline CDR1 is MNHNS and CDR2 is SASEGT. V lost 5 bases, J lost 10 bases, and 12 bases lay in between. The CDR3 loop is CASSSQGPEQFF. The CDR3, as DNA: TGTGCCAGCAGTTCTCAGGGACCAGAGCAGTTCTTC.

J is TRBJ2-7 and V is TRBV11-3, with D possibly being TRBD1 (5 bases). Trimming pared 0 bases from V and 2 bases from J, leaving 11 bases between. This CDR3 has 15 amino acids. The germline V gene has CDR1 SGHNT and CDR2 YENEEA. The CDR3: CASSLDGAGPYEQYF. CDR3 bases: TGTGCCAGCAGCTTAGATGGGGCAGGTCCCTACGAGCAGTACTTC.

The chain is built from TRBV9 and TRBJ2-5; no clear D. Per the germline V gene, CDR1 is SGDLS and CDR2 is YYNGEE. Deletions cut 1 base from V and 2 bases from J, with 12 bases between. The CDR3 loop spans 15 amino acids. The CDR3 loop is CASSVSAETQETQYF. The CDR3 nucleotides are TGTGCCAGCAGCGTATCGGCAGAGACTCAAGAGACCCAGTACTTC.

The V call is TRBV5-4, the J call TRBJ2-1; D tentatively reads TRBD1 or TRBD2 (5 bases each). The CDR3 runs to 15 residues. Germline V gene lookup returns CDR1 SGHNT and CDR2 YYREEE (reference sequence). V lost 3 bases and J lost 10, with 20 bases in between. The CDR3 DNA sequence: TGTGCCAGCAGCTGGATCGGGGCGAGTTTTGGGGAGCAGTTCTTC. Amino acids: CASSWIGASFGEQFF.

V gene TRBV6-5 combines with J gene TRBJ2-1, with TRBD2 identical over 11 bases. The CDR3 has 15 amino acids. V was pared by 5 bases and J by 7 bases, with 7 bases of the junction left unmatched. The germline V gene encodes CDR1 MNHEY and CDR2 SVGAGI. CDR3 residues: CASSRRLAGLNEQFF. Here the CDR3 DNA reads TGTGCCAGCAGTAGACGACTAGCGGGACTTAATGAGCAGTTCTTC.

The chain combines TRBV5-1 with TRBJ2-3; maybe TRBD2 (6 bases). The CDR3 contains 17 residues. CDR1 is SGHRS and CDR2 is YFSETQ in the germline V gene. Trimming removed 4 bases from V and 0 bases from J, with 18 bases in between. CDR3 protein: CASSLGAGPSSTDTQYF. CDR3 in DNA: TGCGCCAGCAGCCTTGGGGCGGGACCCTCTAGCACAGATACGCAGTATTTT.

The rearrangement joins TRBV5-1 to TRBJ1-1; the D is unclear. The CDR3 is 14 amino acids. The germline V gene has CDR1 SGHRS and CDR2 YFSETQ. With 0 bases removed from V and 3 bases from J, the gap between germline ends came to 9 bases. The CDR3 reads CASSLAGWDTEAFF. The DNA for the CDR3 is TGCGCCAGCAGCTTGGCCGGCTGGGACACTGAAGCTTTCTTT.

J is TRBJ2-1 and V is TRBV7-6; tentatively, D is TRBD1 (6 bases). Germline V lookup: CDR1 SGHVS, CDR2 FNYEAQ. The length of the CDR3 is 15 residues. The ends were cut back, 5 bases at V and 1 base at J, with 12 bases in the middle. The CDR3 sequence: CASSPLGTSYNEQFF. The CDR3 DNA reads as TGTGCCAGCAGCCCGTTAGGGACATCCTACAATGAGCAGTTCTTC. Complete variable domain (other parts from reference TRBV7-6 and TRBJ2-1): GAGVSQSPRYKVTKRGQDVALRCDPISGHVSLYWYRQALGQGPEFLTYFNYEAQQDKSGLPNDRFSAERPEGSISTLTIQRTEQRDSAMYRCASSPLGTSYNEQFFGPGTRLTVL.

The V gene is TRBV4-1, the J gene TRBJ2-7, with D unresolved. The V and J ends lost 1 base and 3 bases respectively, with 13 bases between them. Germline values: CDR1 MGHRA, CDR2 YSYEKL. The CDR3 sequence is 15 residues long. As DNA, the CDR3 is TGCGCCAGCAGCCAAGTAGAACCCTCACTCTACGAGCAGTACTTC. As protein: CASSQVEPSLYEQYF.

V and J are TRBV5-1 and TRBJ1-2; 9 bases are shared with TRBD1. The ends lost 0 bases at V and 4 bases at J; junction bases unmatched: 4. The CDR3 totals 15 residues. Germline V CDR1 and CDR2: SGHRS, YFSETQ. The DNA for the CDR3 is TGCGCCAGCAGCTTGGAGGACAGGGGTGCCTATGGCTACACCTTC. Amino acid sequence: CASSLEDRGAYGYTF. Variable domain in full (rest from reference TRBV5-1 and TRBJ1-2): KAGVTQTPRYLIKTRGQQVTLSCSPISGHRSVSWYQQTPGQGLQFLFEYFSETQRNKGNFPGRFSGRQFSNSRSEMNVSTLELGDSALYLCASSLEDRGAYGYTFGSGTRLTVV.

The genes are TRBV13 and TRBJ2-1, with D maybe TRBD2 (5 bases). The V end lost 5 bases, the J end lost 7 bases, and 9 bases lay between the germline ends. CDR1 and CDR2 from the germline V gene are PRHDT and FYEKMQ (reference sequence). The CDR3 is made up of 12 amino acids. This chain's CDR3 is CASSRPGNEQFF. The CDR3 DNA follows: TGTGCCAGCAGCCGCCCGGGGAATGAGCAGTTCTTC.

The rearrangement uses TRBV2 and TRBJ2-7; 7 bases agree with TRBD1. CDR3 length equals 15 residues. From germline, CDR1 is SNHLY and CDR2 FYNNEI. The trim removed 0 bases at V and 3 bases at J, leaving 5 bases unmatched. The CDR3 sequence: CASSEAQGQHYEQYF. The CDR3 bases are TGTGCCAGCAGTGAAGCGCAGGGACAGCACTACGAGCAGTACTTC.

This clone was recorded only once. The chain recombines TRBV4-1 with TRBJ2-1; no reliable D call. The CDR3 has 15 residues. The germline gives CDR1 MGHRA, CDR2 YSYEKL. Trimming took off 1 base at V and 5 bases at J, with 12 bases between the two ends. For the CDR3, the DNA is TGCGCCAGCAGCCAAGGCGGCCTAATAAACAATGAGCAGTTCTTC. This gives the protein CASSQGGLINNEQFF.

This clone was observed a single time. The chain uses TRBV5-4 and TRBJ2-2, with 8 bases identical to TRBD2. The CDR3 spans 14 residues. Germline assignment: CDR1 SGHNT and CDR2 YYREEE (reference sequence). The V segment lost 0 bases and the J segment 8 bases; nucleotides outside the gene matches: 3. The CDR3 loop is CASSLVGRVGELFF. As DNA, the CDR3 is TGTGCCAGCAGCTTGGTCGGGAGGGTAGGGGAGCTGTTTTTT.

This rearrangement joins TRBV6-5 to TRBJ1-1; possible D gene TRBD1, 5 bases. The CDR3 loop spans 13 amino acids. CDR1 is MNHEY, CDR2 SVGAGI, per germline. Deletions cut 6 bases from V and 6 bases from J, with 14 bases between. This CDR3 is CASRLPRGSEAFF. The CDR3, as DNA: TGTGCCAGCAGACTACCCCGGGGGTCTGAAGCTTTCTTT.

V usage is TRBV27 and J usage is TRBJ1-1; TRBD1 matches 11 bases. Germline V lookup: CDR1 MNHEY, CDR2 SMNVEV (reference sequence). The CDR3 loop spans 13 amino acids. The ends lost 8 bases at V and 5 bases at J; junction bases unmatched: 4. CDR3 DNA sequence: TGTGCCAGCGGACAGGGGGCAAGGACTGAAGCTTTCTTT. Protein: CASGQGARTEAFF.

This clone was seen a handful of times. The rearrangement uses TRBV15 and TRBJ2-5; D is undetermined. The germline V gene encodes CDR1 LNHNV and CDR2 YYDKDF (reference sequence). The CDR3 has 13 residues. Trimming cost V 0 bases and J 5 bases, with 7 bases left between them. CDR3 nucleotides: TGTGCCACCAGCAGAGATCTAGGGGAGACCCAGTACTTC. This gives the protein CATSRDLGETQYF.

V is TRBV7-9 and J is TRBJ1-2; unclear D gene. The CDR3 is 13 residues long. Germline CDR1 SEHNR, CDR2 FQNEAQ (reference sequence). Trimming left V 1 base short and J 7 bases short, with 10 bases between. This chain's CDR3 is CASSLEEVAGYTF. CDR3 DNA: TGTGCCAGCAGCTTAGAGGAAGTAGCTGGCTACACCTTC.

The J gene is TRBJ2-4, the V gene TRBV4-1; 11 bases are a match to TRBD1. This CDR3 is built from 15 residues. The V gene end was trimmed by 0 bases and the J gene end by 9 bases; junction bases not matched to a gene: 4. Looked up from germline, CDR1 is MGHRA and CDR2 is YSYEKL. CDR3 nucleotide sequence: TGCGCCAGCAGCCAAGAGAGGACAGGGGGCTCCATTCAGTACTTC. This encodes CASSQERTGGSIQYF.

The chain employs TRBV6-5 and TRBJ2-3; D not resolved. Per germline, CDR1 MNHEY and CDR2 SVGAGI. The CDR3 length is 14 residues. Trimming pared 5 bases from V and 4 bases from J, leaving 13 bases between. CDR3 region: CASSLSSNPDTQYF. CDR3 in DNA: TGTGCCAGCAGTCTGAGCTCAAATCCAGATACGCAGTATTTT.

This clone was recorded a few times. The DNA for the CDR3 is TGTGCCAGCAGTGAGGACAGGCCAGATGAAGCTTTCTTT. Residues: CASSEDRPDEAFF. The chain employs TRBV28 and TRBJ1-1, with TRBD1 identical over 7 bases. The length of the CDR3 is 13 residues. Germline V lookup: CDR1 MDHEN, CDR2 SYDVKM. Losses at the gene ends were 5 bases for V and 7 bases for J; bases not matched to a gene: 7.

The J gene is TRBJ2-7, the V gene TRBV9, with unresolved D. V was clipped by 0 bases and J by 3 bases, with 13 bases between them. The germline gives CDR1 SGDLS, CDR2 YYNGEE. This CDR3 has 15 residues. The CDR3 nucleotides are TGTGCCAGCAGCGTAGGAGTGGCAGGCAACTACGAGCAGTACTTC. Residues: CASSVGVAGNYEQYF. Filled out from reference TRBV9 and TRBJ2-7, the complete variable domain reads DSGVTQTPKHLITATGQRVTLRCSPRSGDLSVYWYQQSLDQGLQFLIQYYNGEERAKGNILERFSAQQFPDLHSELNLSSLELGDSALYFCASSVGVAGNYEQYFGPGTRLTVT.

This chain uses TRBV5-1 with TRBJ2-7; D is possibly TRBD2 (6 bases). Germline V CDR1 and CDR2: SGHRS, YFSETQ. This CDR3 spans 15 amino acids. Trimming took 0 bases from V and 6 from J, leaving 16 bases between them. The CDR3 region is CASSLGGTARFEQYF. Written as DNA, the CDR3 is TGCGCCAGCAGCTTGGGGGGGACTGCCCGGTTCGAGCAGTACTTC.

This sequence joins TRBV5-1 and TRBJ2-4, with TRBD1 as a possible D gene (5 bases). CDR1 and CDR2 from the germline V gene are SGHRS and YFSETQ. The ends were cut back, 0 bases at V and 0 bases at J, with 10 bases in the middle. CDR3 length: 16 residues. CDR3 protein: CASSLGRTLAKNIQYF. The DNA for the CDR3 is TGCGCCAGCAGCTTGGGACGGACACTAGCCAAAAACATTCAGTACTTC.

The chain carries TRBV5-4 and TRBJ2-1, with 10 bases that match TRBD2. The V and J ends lost 3 bases and 3 bases, in that order; junction bases with no gene match: 6. The V gene's germline CDR1 is SGHNT and CDR2 YYREEE (reference sequence). This CDR3 comprises 16 residues. The CDR3 here is CASSSDTSGVYNEQFF. The CDR3 DNA sequence: TGTGCCAGCAGCTCAGATACTAGCGGGGTCTACAATGAGCAGTTCTTC.

This chain links TRBV2 with TRBJ1-5; possibly TRBD1 for D (6 bases). The V end was cut by 6 bases, the J end by 4 bases, with 10 bases between. Germline CDR1 reads SNHLY; CDR2 reads FYNNEI. This CDR3 has 13 amino acids. The CDR3 region is CASRRTDNQPQHF. In DNA, the CDR3 is TGTGCCAGCAGGAGGACAGATAATCAGCCCCAGCATTTT.

The chain carries TRBV7-8 and TRBJ1-1, with D possibly matching TRBD1 (6 bases). The CDR3 loop spans 13 amino acids. Germline CDR1 is SGHVS and CDR2 is FQNEAQ. Trimming took off 6 bases at V and 6 bases at J, with 14 bases between the two ends. The CDR3 region is CASSRFRGAEAFF. CDR3 nucleotides: TGTGCCAGCAGTAGGTTTAGGGGGGCTGAAGCTTTCTTT. The complete variable domain, with remaining parts taken from reference TRBV7-8 and TRBJ1-1, reads GAGVSQSPRYKVAKRGQDVALRCDPISGHVSLFWYQQALGQGPEFLTYFQNEAQLDKSGLPSDRFFAERPEGSVSTLKIQRTQQEDSAVYLCASSRFRGAEAFFGQGTRLTVV.